The T cell receptor (beta chain) under discussion was sequenced for a study of monozygotic twins with inflammatory bowel disease. TCRdb derives one entry per CDR3 protein from the 5' RACE reads, leaving out DNA. The table lists about 210,000 distinct CDR3 sequences. As for this clonotype: Its cognate antigen is unknown.

Broader study findings: Among IBD patients, fewer clonotypes were shared with others than among healthy twins, especially with disease activity.

The CDR3 totals 14 residues. The sequenced material came from blood. The chain is built from TRBV12-3 or TRBV12-4 and TRBJ2-3. This receptor was taken from a human donor with ulcerative colitis or Crohn's disease, or a healthy co-twin of an affected twin (not recorded which). The CDR3 loop is CASSLAGGADTQYF.